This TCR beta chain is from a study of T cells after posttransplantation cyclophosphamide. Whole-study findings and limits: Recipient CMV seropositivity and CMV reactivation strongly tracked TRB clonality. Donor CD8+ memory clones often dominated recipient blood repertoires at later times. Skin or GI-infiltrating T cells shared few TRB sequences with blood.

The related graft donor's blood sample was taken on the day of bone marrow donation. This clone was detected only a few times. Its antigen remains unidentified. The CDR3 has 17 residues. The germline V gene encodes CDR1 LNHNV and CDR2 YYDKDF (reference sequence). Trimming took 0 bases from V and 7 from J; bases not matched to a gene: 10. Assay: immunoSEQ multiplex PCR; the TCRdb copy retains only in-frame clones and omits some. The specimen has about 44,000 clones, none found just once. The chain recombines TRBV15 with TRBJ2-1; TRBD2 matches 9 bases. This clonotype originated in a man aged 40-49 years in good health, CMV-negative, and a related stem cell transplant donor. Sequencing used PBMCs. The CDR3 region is CATSRDFGTSSGNEQFF. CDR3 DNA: TGTGCCACCAGCAGAGATTTCGGGACTAGCTCTGGTAATGAGCAGTTCTTC.